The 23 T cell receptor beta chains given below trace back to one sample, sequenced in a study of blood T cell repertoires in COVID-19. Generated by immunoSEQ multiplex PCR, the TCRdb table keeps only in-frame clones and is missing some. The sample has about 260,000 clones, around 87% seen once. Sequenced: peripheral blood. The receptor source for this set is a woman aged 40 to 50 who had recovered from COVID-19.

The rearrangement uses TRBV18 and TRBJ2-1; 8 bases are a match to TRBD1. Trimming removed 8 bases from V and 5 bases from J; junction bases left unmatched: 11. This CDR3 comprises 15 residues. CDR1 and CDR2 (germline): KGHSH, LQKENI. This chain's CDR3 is CASAGEQGVDNEQFF. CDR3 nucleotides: TGTGCCAGCGCCGGAGAACAGGGGGTGGACAATGAGCAGTTCTTC.

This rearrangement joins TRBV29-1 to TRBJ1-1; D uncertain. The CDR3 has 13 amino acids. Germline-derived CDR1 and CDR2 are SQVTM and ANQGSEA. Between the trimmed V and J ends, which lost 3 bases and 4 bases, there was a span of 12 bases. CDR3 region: CSVERGIGTEAFF. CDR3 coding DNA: TGCAGCGTTGAGCGGGGAATCGGCACTGAAGCTTTCTTT. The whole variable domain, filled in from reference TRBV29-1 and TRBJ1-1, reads SAVISQKPSRDICQRGTSLTIQCQVDSQVTMMFWYRQQPGQSLTLIATANQGSEATYESGFVIDKFPISRPNLTFSTLTVSNMSPEDSSIYLCSVERGIGTEAFFGQGTRLTVV.

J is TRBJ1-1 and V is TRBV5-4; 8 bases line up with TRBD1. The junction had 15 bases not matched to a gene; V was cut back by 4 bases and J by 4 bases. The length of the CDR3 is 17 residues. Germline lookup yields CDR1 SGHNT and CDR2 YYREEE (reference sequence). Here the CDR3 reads CASSRIQGGSGGTEAFF. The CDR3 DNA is TGTGCCAGCAGCAGAATACAGGGGGGGTCCGGGGGCACTGAAGCTTTCTTT.

In nucleotides, the CDR3 is TGTGCCAGCCTGGGACAGGTGAACACCGGGGAGCTGTTTTTT. Its protein product is CASLGQVNTGELFF. The V call is TRBV19, the J call TRBJ2-2; 8 bases align to TRBD1. The V gene end was trimmed by 9 bases and the J gene end by 1 base; junction bases not matched to a gene: 4. Per the germline V gene, CDR1 is LNHDA and CDR2 is SQIVND (reference sequence). The CDR3 is made up of 14 amino acids.

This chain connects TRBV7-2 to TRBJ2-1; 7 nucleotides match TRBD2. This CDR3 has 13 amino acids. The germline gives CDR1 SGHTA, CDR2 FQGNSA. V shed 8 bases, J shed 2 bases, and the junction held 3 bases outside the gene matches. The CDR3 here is CASALAAYNEQFF. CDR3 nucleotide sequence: TGTGCCAGCGCTCTAGCGGCCTACAATGAGCAGTTCTTC.

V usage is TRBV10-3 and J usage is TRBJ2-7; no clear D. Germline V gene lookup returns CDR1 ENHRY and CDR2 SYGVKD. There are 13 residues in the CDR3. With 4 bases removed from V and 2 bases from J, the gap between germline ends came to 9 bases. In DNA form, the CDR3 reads TGTGCCATCAGTGCACAGATAACCTACGAGCAGTACTTC. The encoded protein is CAISAQITYEQYF.

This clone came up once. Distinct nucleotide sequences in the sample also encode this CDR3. CDR3 region: CASSAPGTGNTIYF. In DNA, the CDR3 is TGTGCCAGCAGCGCCCCGGGTACTGGAAACACCATATATTTT. The chain joins TRBV9 to TRBJ1-3; D call uncertain. From germline, CDR1 is SGDLS and CDR2 YYNGEE. CDR3 length: 14 amino acids. V was pared by 3 bases and J by 2 bases, with 9 bases between.

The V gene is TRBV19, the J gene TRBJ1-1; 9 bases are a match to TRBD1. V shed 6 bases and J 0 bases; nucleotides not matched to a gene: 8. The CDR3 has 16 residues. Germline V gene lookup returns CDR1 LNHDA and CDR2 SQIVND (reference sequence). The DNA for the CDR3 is TGTGCCAGTAGAAATAGGGACAGGGCTATGAACACTGAAGCTTTCTTT. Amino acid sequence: CASRNRDRAMNTEAFF.

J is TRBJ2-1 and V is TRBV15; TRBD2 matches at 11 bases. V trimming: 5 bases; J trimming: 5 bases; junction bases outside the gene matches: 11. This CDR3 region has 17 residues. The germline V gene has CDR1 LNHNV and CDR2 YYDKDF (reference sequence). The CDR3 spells CATSGFPLAGGHNEQFF. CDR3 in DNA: TGTGCCACCAGCGGATTCCCGCTAGCGGGGGGACACAATGAGCAGTTCTTC.

The CDR3 sequence is CASSPQNPNTEAFF. The CDR3 region has the DNA TGTGCCAGCTCACCCCAGAATCCGAACACTGAAGCTTTCTTT. The V call is TRBV18, the J call TRBJ1-1; D is uncertain. With 3 bases removed from V and 1 base from J, the gap between germline ends came to 9 bases. The CDR3 is made up of 14 amino acids. Germline-derived CDR1 and CDR2 are KGHSH and LQKENI.

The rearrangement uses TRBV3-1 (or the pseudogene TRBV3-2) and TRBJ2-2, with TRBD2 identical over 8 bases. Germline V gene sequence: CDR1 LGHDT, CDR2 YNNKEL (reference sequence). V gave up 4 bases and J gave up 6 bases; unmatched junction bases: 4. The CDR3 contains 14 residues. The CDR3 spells CASSPRGGPGELFF. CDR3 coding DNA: TGTGCCAGCAGCCCCCGGGGGGGTCCCGGGGAGCTGTTTTTT.

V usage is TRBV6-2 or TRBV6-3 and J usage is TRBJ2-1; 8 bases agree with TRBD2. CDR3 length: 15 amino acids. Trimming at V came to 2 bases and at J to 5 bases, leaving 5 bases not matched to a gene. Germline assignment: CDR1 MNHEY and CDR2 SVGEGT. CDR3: CASSYLRGANNEQFF. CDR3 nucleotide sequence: TGTGCCAGCAGTTACCTGCGGGGGGCTAACAATGAGCAGTTCTTC.

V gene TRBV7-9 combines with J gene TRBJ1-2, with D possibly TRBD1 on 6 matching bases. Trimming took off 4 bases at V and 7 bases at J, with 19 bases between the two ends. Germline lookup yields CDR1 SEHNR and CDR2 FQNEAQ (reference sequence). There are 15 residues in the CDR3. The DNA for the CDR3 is TGTGCCAGCAGCTCCACACAGGACAGACGAGGTGGCTACACCTTC. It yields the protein CASSSTQDRRGGYTF.

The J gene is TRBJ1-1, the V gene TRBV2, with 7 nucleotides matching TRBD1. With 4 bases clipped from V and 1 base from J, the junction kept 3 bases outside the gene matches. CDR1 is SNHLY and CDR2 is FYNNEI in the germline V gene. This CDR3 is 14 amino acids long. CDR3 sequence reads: CASSGTGSNTEAFF. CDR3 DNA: TGTGCCAGCAGTGGGACAGGATCGAACACTGAAGCTTTCTTT.

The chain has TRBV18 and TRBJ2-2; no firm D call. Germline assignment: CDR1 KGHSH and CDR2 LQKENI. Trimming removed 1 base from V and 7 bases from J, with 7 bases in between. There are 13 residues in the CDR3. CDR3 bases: TGTGCCAGCTCACCACTACCGGGCGGGGAGCTGTTTTTT. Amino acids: CASSPLPGGELFF.

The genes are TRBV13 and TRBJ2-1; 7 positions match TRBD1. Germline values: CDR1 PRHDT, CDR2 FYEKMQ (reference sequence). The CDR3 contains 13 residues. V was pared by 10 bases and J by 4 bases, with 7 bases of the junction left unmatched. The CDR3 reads CAKPGQPYNEQFF. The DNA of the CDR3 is TGTGCCAAACCGGGACAGCCTTACAATGAGCAGTTCTTC.

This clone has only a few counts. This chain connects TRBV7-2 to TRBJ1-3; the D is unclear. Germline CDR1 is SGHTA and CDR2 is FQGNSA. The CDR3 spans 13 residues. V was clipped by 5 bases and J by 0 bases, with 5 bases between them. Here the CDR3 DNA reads TGTGCCAGCAGCACGGGCTCTGGAAACACCATATATTTT. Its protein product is CASSTGSGNTIYF.

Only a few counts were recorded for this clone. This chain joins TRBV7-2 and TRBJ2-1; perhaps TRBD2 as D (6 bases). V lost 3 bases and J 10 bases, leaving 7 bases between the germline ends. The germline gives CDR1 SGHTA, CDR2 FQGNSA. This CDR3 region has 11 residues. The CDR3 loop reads CASSFRGEQFF. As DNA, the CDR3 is TGTGCCAGCAGCTTTCGGGGGGAGCAGTTCTTC. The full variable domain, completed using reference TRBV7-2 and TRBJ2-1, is GAGVSQSPSNKVTEKGKDVELRCDPISGHTALYWYRQSLGQGLEFLIYFQGNSAPDKSGLPSDRFSAERTGGSVSTLTIQRTQQEDSAVYLCASSFRGEQFFGPGTRLTVL.

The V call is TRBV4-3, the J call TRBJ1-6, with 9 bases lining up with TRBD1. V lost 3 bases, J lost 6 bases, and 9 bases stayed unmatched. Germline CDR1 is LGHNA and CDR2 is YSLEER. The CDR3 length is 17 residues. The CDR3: CASSQAGTGIANSPLHF. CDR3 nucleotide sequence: TGCGCCAGCAGCCAGGCCGGGACAGGGATTGCTAATTCACCCCTCCACTTT.

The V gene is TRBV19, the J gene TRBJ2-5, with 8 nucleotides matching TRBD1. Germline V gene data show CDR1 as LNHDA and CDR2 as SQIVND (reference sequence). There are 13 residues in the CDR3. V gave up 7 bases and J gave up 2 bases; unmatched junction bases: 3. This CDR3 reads CASTGQGQETQYF. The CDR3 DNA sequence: TGTGCCAGTACTGGACAGGGACAAGAGACCCAGTACTTC.

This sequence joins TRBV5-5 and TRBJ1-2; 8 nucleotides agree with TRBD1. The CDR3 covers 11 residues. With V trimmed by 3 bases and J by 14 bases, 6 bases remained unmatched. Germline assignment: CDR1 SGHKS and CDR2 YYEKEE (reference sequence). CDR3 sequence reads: CASSSGQGLTF. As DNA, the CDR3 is TGTGCCAGCAGCTCCGGACAGGGTCTGACCTTC.

CDR3 in DNA: TGTGCCAGCAGCTTAAGCAGGAACACCGGGGAGCTGTTTTTT. This codes for CASSLSRNTGELFF. This chain uses TRBV7-3 with TRBJ2-2; D ambiguous. V was cut by 1 base and J by 1 base, with 4 bases left in between. This CDR3 region has 14 residues. Germline-derived CDR1 and CDR2 are SGHTA and FQGTGA.

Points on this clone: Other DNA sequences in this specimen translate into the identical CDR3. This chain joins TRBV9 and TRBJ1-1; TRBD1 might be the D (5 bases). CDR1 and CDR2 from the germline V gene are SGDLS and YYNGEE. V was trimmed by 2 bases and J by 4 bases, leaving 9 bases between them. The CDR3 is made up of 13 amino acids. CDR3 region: CASSVSGGTEAFF. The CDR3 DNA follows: TGTGCCAGCAGCGTTTCGGGGGGCACTGAAGCTTTCTTT.